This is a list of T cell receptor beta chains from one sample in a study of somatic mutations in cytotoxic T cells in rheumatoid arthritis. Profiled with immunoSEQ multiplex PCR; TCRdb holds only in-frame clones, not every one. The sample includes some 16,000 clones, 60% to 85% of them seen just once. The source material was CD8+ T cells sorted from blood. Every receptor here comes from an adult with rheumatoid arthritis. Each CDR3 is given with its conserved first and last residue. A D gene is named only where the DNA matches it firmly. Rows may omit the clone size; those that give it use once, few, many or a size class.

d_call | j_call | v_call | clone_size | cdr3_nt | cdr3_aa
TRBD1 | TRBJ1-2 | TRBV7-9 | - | TGTGCCAGCAGCCTACTCCCCATCACTCGACAGGGTCCCACCTTC | CASSLLPITRQGPTF
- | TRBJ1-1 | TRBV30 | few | TGTGCCTGGAGTGTACTAACGGCAAGGGAAGCTTTCTTT | CAWSVLTAREAFF
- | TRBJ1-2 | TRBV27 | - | TGTGCCAGCACCAATGGGGGCGATGGCTACACCTTC | CASTNGGDGYTF
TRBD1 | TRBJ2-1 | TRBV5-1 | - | TGCGCCAGCAGCTACTGGACAGGAGAACTCTACAATGAGCAGTTCTTC | CASSYWTGELYNEQFF
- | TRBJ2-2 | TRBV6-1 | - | TGTGCCAGCAGACCTCCCACGGGTGGGCTGTTTTTT | CASRPPTGGLFF
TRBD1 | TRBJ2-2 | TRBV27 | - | TGTGCCAGCAGTTTAGAAAGGGGGCCGGTCGGGGAGCTGTTTTTT | CASSLERGPVGELFF
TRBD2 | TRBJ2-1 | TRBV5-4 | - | TGTGCCAGCAGCCAAACTAGCGGGGTTTACGATGAGCAGTTCTTC | CASSQTSGVYDEQFF
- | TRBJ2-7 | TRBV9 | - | TGTGCCAGCAGCGTATCAGGCCACGAGCAGTACTTC | CASSVSGHEQYF
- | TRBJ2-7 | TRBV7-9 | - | TGTGCCAGCAGCCCGCCCGGGGAAGGTTACTACGAGCAGTACTTC | CASSPPGEGYYEQYF
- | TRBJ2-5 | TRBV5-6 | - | TGTGCCAGCAGCTTGGAGGTGGAGGGGGAGACCCAGTACTTC | CASSLEVEGETQYF
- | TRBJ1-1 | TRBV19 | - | TGTGCCAGTAGCTCCTACCCGGGGGGTGAAGCTTTCTTT | CASSSYPGGEAFF
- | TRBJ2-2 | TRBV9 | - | TGTGCCAGCACCTCCCGGGCCTACACCGGGGAGCTGTTTTTT | CASTSRAYTGELFF
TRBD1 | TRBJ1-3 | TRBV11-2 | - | TGTGCCAGCAGCCAGGACAGGTCCGCGGGAAACACCATATATTTT | CASSQDRSAGNTIYF
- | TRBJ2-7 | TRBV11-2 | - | TGTGCCAGCAGCTTAATACAATACGAGCAGTACTTC | CASSLIQYEQYF
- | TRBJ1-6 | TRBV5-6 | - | TGTGCCAGCAGCCGGCTAGGCCTCGATAATTCGTACTATAATTCACCCCTCCACTTT | CASSRLGLDNSYYNSPLHF
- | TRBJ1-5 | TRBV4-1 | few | TGCGCCAGCAGCCAAGAGGGAACTTCTGGCAATCAGCCCCAGCATTTT | CASSQEGTSGNQPQHF
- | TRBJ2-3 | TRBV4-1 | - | TGCGCCAGCAGCCAAGACAACGCTCCCCAGCCCCAGTATTTT | CASSQDNAPQPQYF
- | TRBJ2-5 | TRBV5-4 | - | TGTGCCAGCAGCTTGGCTGAGTATATGGAGACCCAGTACTTC | CASSLAEYMETQYF
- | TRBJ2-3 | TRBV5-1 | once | TGCGCCAGCAGCTCAATTAGCACAGATACGCAGTATTTT | CASSSISTDTQYF
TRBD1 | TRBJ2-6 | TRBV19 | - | TGTGCCAGGGACAGGGCGGGGGCCAACGTCCTGACTTTC | CARDRAGANVLTF
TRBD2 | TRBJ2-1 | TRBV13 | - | TGTGCCAGCAGCCCCCATCGACTAGCGGGATATCCCGAGCAGTTCTTC | CASSPHRLAGYPEQFF
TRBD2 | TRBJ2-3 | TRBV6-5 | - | TGTGCCAGCAGTCCTGGACTAGCCTCCCCCAATACGCAGTATTTT | CASSPGLASPNTQYF
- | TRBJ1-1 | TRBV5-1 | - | TGCGCCAGCAGCTTGGGGGTGAGGGGCACTGAAGCTTTCTTT | CASSLGVRGTEAFF
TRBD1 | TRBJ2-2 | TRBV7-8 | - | TGTGCCAGCACCACAAGGACAGGGGATTCCACCGGGGAGCTGTTTTTT | CASTTRTGDSTGELFF
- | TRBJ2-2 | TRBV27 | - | TGTGCCAGCAGTTCCTCACTCCGACAGTCCGGGGAGCTGTTTTTT | CASSSSLRQSGELFF
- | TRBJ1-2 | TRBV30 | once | TGTGCCTGGAGCGGGACCCGGGCGGATGGCTACACCTTC | CAWSGTRADGYTF
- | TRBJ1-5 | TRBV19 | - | TGTGCCAGTAGTGGAGTCCAGCTCCATAGCAATCAGCCCCAGCATTTT | CASSGVQLHSNQPQHF
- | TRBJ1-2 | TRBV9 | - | TGTGCCAGCAGCGTATCATGGGGTGGCTACACCTTC | CASSVSWGGYTF
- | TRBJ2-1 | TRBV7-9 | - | TGTGCCAGCAGCTCGATACAGGGTGTGGGGGGTTCCTACAATGAGCAGTTCTTC | CASSSIQGVGGSYNEQFF
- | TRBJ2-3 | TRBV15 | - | TGTGCCACCAGCAACTGGGGAAGCACAGATACGCAGTATTTT | CATSNWGSTDTQYF
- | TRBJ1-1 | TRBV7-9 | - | TGTGCCAGCAGCTTACCGGGACTGATGAACACTGAAGCTTTCTTT | CASSLPGLMNTEAFF
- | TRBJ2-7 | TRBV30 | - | TGTGCCTGGAGTGTCGCCTACGAGCAGTACTTC | CAWSVAYEQYF
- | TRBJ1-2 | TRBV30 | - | TGTGCCTGGAGTGTAGGAGGCTATGGCTACACCTTC | CAWSVGGYGYTF
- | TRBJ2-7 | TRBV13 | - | TGTGCCAGCAGCTTAATGGGTTCCCCTTACCACGAGCAGTACTTC | CASSLMGSPYHEQYF
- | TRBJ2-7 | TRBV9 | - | TGTGCCAGCAGCGTAGAGGCAGGGGCCTACGAGCAGTACTTC | CASSVEAGAYEQYF
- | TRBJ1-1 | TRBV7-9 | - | TGTGCCAGCAGCTTAACAGGGAGGACTGAAGCTTTCTTT | CASSLTGRTEAFF
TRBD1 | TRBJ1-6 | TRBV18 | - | TGTGCCAGCTCAAGGACAGGGGGTGCTATCCTTATTATTTTGACCCTCCACTTT | CASSRTGGAILIILTLHF
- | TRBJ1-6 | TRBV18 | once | TGTGCCAGCTTCGAGTGGGGGGATAATTCACCCCTCCACTTT | CASFEWGDNSPLHF
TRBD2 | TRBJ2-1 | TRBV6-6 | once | TGTGCCAGCAGCTCACATAGCGGGGGGCTCTACAATGAGCAGTTCTTC | CASSSHSGGLYNEQFF
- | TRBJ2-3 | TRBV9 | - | TGTGCCAGCAGCGTCGAGGGGTGGAATACGCAGTATTTT | CASSVEGWNTQYF
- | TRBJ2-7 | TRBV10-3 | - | TGTGCCATCATGTCCGGGGCCTACGAGCAGTACTTC | CAIMSGAYEQYF
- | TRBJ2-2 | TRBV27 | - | TGTGCCAGCAGTTCGGCCACCGGGGAGCTGTTTTTT | CASSSATGELFF
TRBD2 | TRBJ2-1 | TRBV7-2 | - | TGTGCCAGCAGACGGACTAGTCTCCCCTACAATGAGCAGTTCTTC | CASRRTSLPYNEQFF
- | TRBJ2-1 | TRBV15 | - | TGTGCCACCAGCAGGGAGACTTATCCAGACTCCTACAATGAGCAGTTCTTC | CATSRETYPDSYNEQFF
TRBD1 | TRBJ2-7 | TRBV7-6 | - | TGTGCCAGCAGCTTAGTCACAGGGGGGCCCTACGAGCAGTACTTC | CASSLVTGGPYEQYF
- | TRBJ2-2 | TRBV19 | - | TGTGCCAGTATGGCCGGGGAGCTGTTTTTT | CASMAGELFF
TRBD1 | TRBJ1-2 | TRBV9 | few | TGTGCCAGCAGCGTCGGGACAGTTCCCGACTATGGCTACACCTTC | CASSVGTVPDYGYTF
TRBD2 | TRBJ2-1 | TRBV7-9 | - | TGTGCCAGCCACGGACTAGCGGGGGGTGTAAATGAGCAGTTCTTC | CASHGLAGGVNEQFF
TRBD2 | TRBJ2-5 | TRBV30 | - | TGTGCCTGGAGTGTGGCATTAGCGGGGCAAGAGACCCAGTACTTC | CAWSVALAGQETQYF
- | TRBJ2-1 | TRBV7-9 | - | TGTGCCAGCAGCTTAGTCGAATCCCCTTACAATGAGCAGTTCTTC | CASSLVESPYNEQFF
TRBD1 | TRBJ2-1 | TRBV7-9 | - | TGTGCCAGCAGCTTAGTGGGACAGGGAGTGAATGAGCAGTTCTTC | CASSLVGQGVNEQFF
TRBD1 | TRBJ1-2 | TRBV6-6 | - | TGTGCCAGCAGTTTGGTCGGGACAGAGGCGAAAGGCTACACCTTC | CASSLVGTEAKGYTF
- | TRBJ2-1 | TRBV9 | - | TGTGCCAGCAGCGTAGTGCGGGGCTACAATGAGCAGTTCTTC | CASSVVRGYNEQFF
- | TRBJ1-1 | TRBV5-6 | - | TGTGCCAGCAGCTTGACCGGGGGGACTGAAGCTTTCTTT | CASSLTGGTEAFF
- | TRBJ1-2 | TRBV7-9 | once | TGTGCCAGCAGCTTAGATGGCTACACCTTC | CASSLDGYTF
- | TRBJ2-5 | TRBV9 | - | TGTGCCAGCAGCGTAGCGGGGCGGGGACACCAAGAGACCCAGTACTTC | CASSVAGRGHQETQYF